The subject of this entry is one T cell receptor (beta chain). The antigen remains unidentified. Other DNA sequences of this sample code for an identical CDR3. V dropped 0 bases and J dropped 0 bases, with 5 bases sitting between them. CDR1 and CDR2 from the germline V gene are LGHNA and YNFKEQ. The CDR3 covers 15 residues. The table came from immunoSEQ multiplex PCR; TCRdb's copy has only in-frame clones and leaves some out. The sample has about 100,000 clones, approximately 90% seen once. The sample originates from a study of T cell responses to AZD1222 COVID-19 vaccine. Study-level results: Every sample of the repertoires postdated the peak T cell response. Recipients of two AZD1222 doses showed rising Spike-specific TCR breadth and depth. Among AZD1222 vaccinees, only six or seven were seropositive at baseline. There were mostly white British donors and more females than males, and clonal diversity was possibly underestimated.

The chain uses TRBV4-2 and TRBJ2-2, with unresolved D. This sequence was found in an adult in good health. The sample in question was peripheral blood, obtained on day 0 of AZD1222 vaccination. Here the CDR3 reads CASSQEWANTGELFF. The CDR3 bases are TGTGCCAGCAGCCAAGAATGGGCGAACACCGGGGAGCTGTTTTTT.